This T cell receptor (beta chain) emerged from a study of human T cells and chemical hapten exposure (dated by TCRdb to the early 2020s). About the investigation overall: For sensitization, 2% DPC in acetone was applied to a 2 cm by 2 cm area of upper inner arm skin. The libraries were sequenced as a pool, and the TCR yield per sample differed mostly because of small variations in library volumes within the pool. Weekly therapeutic DPC doses were additionally applied to the scalp of patients throughout the roughly 25-week study period. The study tracked peripheral blood TCR repertoire changes in vivo during primary and secondary sensitization to the hapten diphenylcyclopropenone (DPC) in alopecia patients. Some 29 alopecia patients gave blood for TCR sequencing at one to four time points (pre-sensitization, 2, 6 and 24 weeks). Patch testing was done on the upper back using Finn chambers containing 0.01% DPC, and results were scored after 6 days according to International Contact Dermatitis Research Group standards. Patient blood was sampled pre-sensitization (week 0) and at 2, 6 and about 24 weeks after DPC sensitization. Alopecia areata with under or over 50% scalp involvement, alopecia totalis and alopecia universalis were represented in the patient cohort, which was mostly female.

Receptors were amplified or captured by RACE. The sequencing machine was a NextSeq 500. During library preparation, unique molecular identifiers were attached to individual cDNA molecules so that TCRs could be counted in a quantitative, reproducible way. For every blood RNA sample, sequencing covered both the TCR alpha and TCR beta chains. Processing in the source paper ran as follows. A median of approximately 96,000 TCRs per sample was observed, with a range of about 23,224 to 750,000. V, J and CDR3 annotation of the TCR reads was carried out using the Decombinator software suite. Every sample was subsampled to the same number of TCRs (28,000) for the PS versus PT1 abundance plots. Expanded TCRs were defined as absent before sensitization and observed at least eight times at the 2-week time point. Using fastp trimming at Q25 and MiXCR clonotype assembly, TCRdb reanalyzed the public sequencing data and kept in-frame beta chains. When rows share a CDR3 protein, they turn into one entry using the most common DNA and genes. The V and J calls were determined by TCRdb, not by the authors. The sample table records about 360,000 distinct CDR3 sequences; around 6.9% of these occur just once. The ten largest account for around 8.2% of the sample.

This clonotype was seen repeatedly, ten times or more. Its cognate antigen has yet to be identified. No quality values exist for individual bases; no much larger clone is one base distant. The time point label of this sample denotes: patch test 1, 2 weeks after DPC sensitization. Taken with the paper, the label for treatment or condition translates to: therapeutic diphenylcyclopropenone sensitization with weekly scalp DPC. At every patch-test visit, the blood draw took place before the patch test was put on. Patients were considered eligible if aged 18 to 70, diagnosed with alopecia and deemed suitable for DPC therapy, and patients were excluded if pregnant. Unfractionated whole blood was collected in Tempus Blood RNA tubes, and total RNA was extracted from that blood. Points the paper makes about the study in general: The number of PT1 expanded TCRs positively correlated with patch test score, significant at thresholds 8, 16 and 32 but not 4. DPC sensitization did not change the number of TCRs with a frequency above 1 in 1000, and there was no evidence of changes in global repertoire structure. Because all patients had alopecia, a presumed autoimmune disease, the immune response of the patients might differ from that of healthy individuals. Compared with pre-sensitization or healthy control sets, expanded TCRs formed significantly more large CDR3 similarity clusters, which is consistent with antigen-driven responses. Repeated subsampling changed both the strength of the expansion versus patch-test correlation and the threshold at which the correlation became significant.

The germline V gene provides CDR1 ENHRY and CDR2 SYGVKD. Inclusive of the bounding cysteine and phenylalanine, the CDR3 is 14 residues long. Only the CDR3 portion is preserved as DNA: 42 bases, with reading frame beginning at the first base. The junction shows trimming of 3 bases on V and 4 bases on J, plus 7 bases between the germline ends. Material: whole blood, obtained in connection with sensitization to the hapten diphenylcyclopropenone (DPC). The source of this sequence is a woman younger than 35 with alopecia areata. Some clones in this sample may be carry-over from other donors' samples. The rearrangement joined TRBV10-3 to TRBJ2-6; the D gene cannot be resolved reliably. The bases read TGTGCCATCAGTGATCCGGACGGGGCCAACGTCCTGACTTTC. Its translation reads: CAISDPDGANVLTF.